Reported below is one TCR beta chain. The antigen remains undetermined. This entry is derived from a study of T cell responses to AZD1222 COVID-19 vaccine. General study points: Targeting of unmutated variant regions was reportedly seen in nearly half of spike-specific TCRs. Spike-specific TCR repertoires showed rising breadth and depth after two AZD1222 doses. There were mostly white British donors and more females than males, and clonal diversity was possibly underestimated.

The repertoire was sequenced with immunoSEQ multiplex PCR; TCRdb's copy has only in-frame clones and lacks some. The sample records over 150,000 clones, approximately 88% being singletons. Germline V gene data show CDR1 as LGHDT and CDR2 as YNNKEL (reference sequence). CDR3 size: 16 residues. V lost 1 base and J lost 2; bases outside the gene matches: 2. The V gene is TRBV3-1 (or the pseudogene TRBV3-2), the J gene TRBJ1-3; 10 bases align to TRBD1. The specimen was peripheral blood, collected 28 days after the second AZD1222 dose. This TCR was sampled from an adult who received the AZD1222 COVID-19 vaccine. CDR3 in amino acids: CASSQGGTGAGNTIYF. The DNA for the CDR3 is TGTGCCAGCAGCCAAGGAGGGACAGGGGCTGGAAACACCATATATTTT.